Each of the 6 T cell receptor beta chains below was sequenced from the same sample in a study of T cell repertoires in cytomegalovirus infection. TCRdb re-derived calls from the reads in MiXCR, one entry per CDR3 protein. The sample records approximately 180,000 distinct CDR3 sequences, roughly 17% being singletons. The sample comprised CD8+ T cells from PBMCs. Receptors were obtained from a human donor in good health (CMV status not recorded). Some clones in this sample may be carry-over from other donors' samples.

The genes are TRBV12-3 or TRBV12-4 and TRBJ2-2; tentatively, D is TRBD2 (5 bases). V lost 1 base, J lost 2 bases, and 17 bases lay in between. The CDR3 runs to 18 residues. CDR3 sequence reads: CASSLEWSGSINTGELFF. Written as DNA, the CDR3 is TGTGCCAGCAGTTTAGAGTGGAGCGGAAGTATTAACACCGGGGAGCTGTTTTTT.

The rearrangement links TRBV7-9 to TRBJ2-7; TRBD1 might be the D (6 bases). Between the trimmed V and J ends, which lost 4 bases and 1 base, there was a span of 14 bases. CDR1 and CDR2 from the germline V gene are SEHNR and FQNEAQ (reference sequence). This CDR3 has 15 residues. Here the CDR3 reads CASSSPQGHSYEQYF. The CDR3 region has the DNA TGTGCCAGCAGCTCCCCGCAGGGGCATTCCTACGAGCAGTACTTC.

This clonotype appeared a few times. This chain links TRBV2 with TRBJ2-7; possibly TRBD2 for D (6 bases). V was trimmed by 6 bases and J by 4 bases, leaving 13 bases between them. Germline CDR1 reads SNHLY; CDR2 reads FYNNEI. This CDR3 spans 13 amino acids. CDR3 sequence (DNA): TGTGCCAGCAGGACCGGGACTGAGTACGAGCAGTACTTC. It specifies CASRTGTEYEQYF. The full variable domain, with the rest looked up from reference TRBV2 and TRBJ2-7, is EPEVTQTPSHQVTQMGQEVILRCVPISNHLYFYWYRQILGQKVEFLVSFYNNEISEKSEIFDDQFSVERPDGSNFTLKIRSTKLEDSAMYFCASRTGTEYEQYFGPGTRLTVT.

V gene TRBV7-8 combines with J gene TRBJ2-7, with TRBD1 as a possible D gene (6 bases). V was shortened by 2 bases and J by 0 bases, with 14 bases between the two germline ends. The germline CDR1 and CDR2 sequences are SGHVS and FQNEAQ. The CDR3 consists of 16 residues. The CDR3 protein is CASSLTAGDLSYEQYF. The CDR3 DNA reads as TGTGCCAGCAGCTTAACCGCAGGGGATCTCTCCTACGAGCAGTACTTC.

This rearrangement joins TRBV7-9 to TRBJ2-2, with D perhaps TRBD2 (6 bases). The V end lost 5 bases, the J end lost 1 base, and 14 bases lay between the germline ends. In germline, CDR1 is SEHNR, CDR2 FQNEAQ (reference sequence). The CDR3 extends over 16 amino acids. CDR3 DNA: TGTGCCAGCAGCCCGCCTGGGACTGTGAACACCGGGGAGCTGTTTTTT. Amino acid sequence: CASSPPGTVNTGELFF.

The genes are TRBV6-5 and TRBJ2-1; 8 positions match TRBD1. The CDR3 runs 15 residues. The trim removed 5 bases at V and 7 bases at J, leaving 10 bases unmatched. Germline V lookup: CDR1 MNHEY, CDR2 SVGAGI. In DNA, the CDR3 is TGTGCCAGCAGTCCTACCGGGACAGGAACGAATGAGCAGTTCTTC. It is translated as CASSPTGTGTNEQFF.